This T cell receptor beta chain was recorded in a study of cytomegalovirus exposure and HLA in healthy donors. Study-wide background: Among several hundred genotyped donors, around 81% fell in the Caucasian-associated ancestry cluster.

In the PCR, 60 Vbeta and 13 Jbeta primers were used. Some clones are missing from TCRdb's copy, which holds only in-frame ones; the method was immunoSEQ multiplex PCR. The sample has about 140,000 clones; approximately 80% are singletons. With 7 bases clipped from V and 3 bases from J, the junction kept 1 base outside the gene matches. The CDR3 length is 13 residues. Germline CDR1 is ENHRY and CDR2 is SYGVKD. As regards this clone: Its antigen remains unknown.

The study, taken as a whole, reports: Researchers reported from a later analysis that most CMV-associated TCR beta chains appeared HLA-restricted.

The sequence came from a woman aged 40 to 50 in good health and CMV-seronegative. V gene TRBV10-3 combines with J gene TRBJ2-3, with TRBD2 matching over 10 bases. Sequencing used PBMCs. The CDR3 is CAIKREGTDTQYF. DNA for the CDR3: TGTGCCATCAAGCGGGAGGGTACAGATACGCAGTATTTT.